This T cell receptor beta chain was sequenced in a study of blood T cell repertoires in COVID-19. Study-wide context: Some COVID-19 samples were acute and others convalescent; all came from the United States, Italy and Spain. In each case, the material was cDNA or gDNA derived from T cells, B-cell-depleted T cells, or PBMCs.

Two consecutive negative NP/OP PCR tests, clearance, or resolved symptoms defined Cohort 3 recovery. This CDR3 is 15 amino acids long. V gave up 6 bases and J gave up 2 bases, with 16 bases separating them. Looked up from germline, CDR1 is MNHEY and CDR2 is SMNVEV (reference sequence). As handled by the study authors: Researchers report that nucleated cell counts were estimated from reference gene primer amplification. Repertoires were generated with immunoSEQ multiplex PCR, while TCRdb's copy carries only in-frame clones and drops some. V and J calls and clone size are as listed in that table; D and trimming were resolved from the DNA. The table includes more than 200,000 clones, 85% to 90% detected once.

The rearrangement joins TRBV27 to TRBJ1-2; possibly TRBD1 for D (5 bases). This clonotype originated in a woman in her twenties or thirties who had recovered from COVID-19. The sequencing input was PBMCs or T cells enriched from blood (not recorded which). CDR3 region: CASSSLSDSNYGYTF. CDR3 nucleotide sequence: TGTGCCAGCAGCTCATTATCCGACAGCAACTATGGCTACACCTTC.